This record covers a single T cell receptor beta chain. TCRdb ran MiXCR on the PCR reads and lists one entry per CDR3 protein. Among around 14,000 distinct CDR3 sequences, roughly three quarters were seen once, and the ten largest hold around 1.1%. This sample was taken from a study of vaccination and CD4 T cells after COVID-19. About the research overall: Sampling after COVID took place at a median of about 98 days (range 35 to 161) following diagnosis.

The CDR3 length is 17 residues. Trimming left V 5 bases short and J 2 bases short, with 22 bases between. Germline V gene sequence: CDR1 GTSNPN, CDR2 SVGIG (reference sequence). The J gene is TRBJ1-5, the V gene TRBV30; D is perhaps TRBD1 (6 bases). This sample comprised CD4+ T cells from blood, obtained after SARS-CoV-2 vaccination. This TCR was recovered from a human donor who had recovered from COVID-19. CDR3 DNA: TGTGCCTGGGCCTCGGGAACAGGTACAGGGCGCAATCAGCCCCAGCATTTT. Translating gives CAWASGTGTGRNQPQHF.